This T cell receptor (beta chain) was recorded in a study of sequential checkpoint blockade in melanoma. Study background: TCRbeta immunosequencing was performed on DNA from 90 to 100 pretreatment melanoma tumor samples.

Clones were read by immunoSEQ multiplex PCR, and TCRdb kept only the in-frame ones, dropping some. The data hold fewer than 3,500 clones, with 18% observed a single time. The treatment is: randomized to nivolumab then ipilimumab (arm A) or the reverse (arm B). The CDR3 length is 15 residues. V lost 6 bases to trimming and J lost 4 bases, with 16 bases between them. Germline assignment: CDR1 LGHNT and CDR2 FRNRAP. This receptor was identified in a human donor with melanoma. The V call is TRBV12-5, the J call TRBJ1-5, with D possibly matching TRBD1 (6 bases). The material sequenced was tumor tissue (inferred from file names), taken from a patient given nivolumab and ipilimumab in sequence. CDR3 in amino acids: CASGARGGPNQPQHF. The CDR3 nucleotides are TGTGCTAGTGGCGCCCGGGGGGGGCCAAATCAGCCCCAGCATTTT.